Below are 13 T cell receptor beta chains sequenced from a single sample in a study of T cells after yellow fever vaccination. TCRdb ran MiXCR on the 5' RACE reads and lists one entry per CDR3 protein. Seen here are about 150,000 distinct CDR3 sequences, less than 8.5% observed once, and the top ten hold 0.55% to 0.7%. The material sequenced was CD4+ T cells sorted from PBMCs, taken 10 days after the yellow fever booster vaccination. These receptor sequences come from a man aged 30 to 45 who received the YFV17D yellow fever vaccine.

This clonotype appeared a few times. The rearrangement uses TRBV30 and TRBJ2-7; TRBD2 aligns across 8 bases. V shed 4 bases, J shed 4 bases, and the junction held 6 bases outside the gene matches. The germline CDR1 and CDR2 sequences are GTSNPN and SVGIG (reference sequence). The CDR3 runs to 13 residues. This CDR3 is CAWIGAGGYEQYF. In nucleotides, the CDR3 is TGTGCCTGGATTGGGGCGGGAGGATACGAGCAGTACTTC.

In this sample, this clonotype turned up many times. This chain uses TRBV3-1 with TRBJ2-5, with TRBD2 matching 11 bases. V lost 3 bases, J lost 2 bases, and 8 bases stayed unmatched. Germline-derived CDR1 and CDR2 are LGHDT and YNNKEL (reference sequence). The CDR3 consists of 17 residues. CDR3 amino acids: CASSHTTSGSWQETQYF. DNA for the CDR3: TGTGCCAGCAGCCACACCACTAGCGGGAGTTGGCAAGAGACCCAGTACTTC.

Ten or more counts support this clonotype. The chain is built from TRBV20-1 and TRBJ2-3; 9 nucleotides align to TRBD2. With V trimmed by 0 bases and J by 4 bases, 11 bases remained unmatched. This CDR3 region has 17 residues. CDR1 is DFQATT, CDR2 SNEGSKA, per germline (reference sequence). In DNA, the CDR3 is TGCAGTGCTAGAGATCCCCAGCGGGGGGCTCCCCCAGATACGCAGTATTTT. Encoded protein: CSARDPQRGAPPDTQYF.

This clonotype was detected many times. The rearrangement links TRBV7-2 to TRBJ1-1; D not certain. The CDR3 length is 13 residues. Trimming stripped 5 bases from V and 6 bases from J, with 13 bases between. Germline lookup yields CDR1 SGHTA and CDR2 FQGNSA. The CDR3 coding sequence is TGTGCCAGCAGCCCCGTTCGGGAGGCTGAAGCTTTCTTT. This translates into CASSPVREAEAFF.

This clonotype has a count of ten or more. The genes are TRBV20-1 and TRBJ2-7; TRBD2 might be the D (5 bases). CDR1 and CDR2 from the germline V gene are DFQATT and SNEGSKA (reference sequence). Trimming shortened V by 3 bases and J by 2 bases, and 14 bases separated the two germline ends. The CDR3 is made up of 14 amino acids. The CDR3 reads CSARPRGQPYEQYF. The DNA for the CDR3 is TGCAGTGCTAGGCCCCGCGGGCAGCCCTACGAGCAGTACTTC.

The genes are TRBV6-5 and TRBJ1-3; 7 bases agree with TRBD1. Per the germline V gene, CDR1 is MNHEY and CDR2 is SVGAGI. The CDR3 is 14 residues long. After removal of 7 bases from V and 2 bases from J, the junction contained 5 bases not matched to a gene. In nucleotides, the CDR3 is TGTGCCAGCAAACAAGGGGGCGCTGGAAACACCATATATTTT. It translates to CASKQGGAGNTIYF.

In this sample, this clonotype turned up many times. The chain combines TRBV7-9 with TRBJ2-1, with D possibly being TRBD1 (5 bases). The CDR3 is 15 residues long. Germline V gene sequence: CDR1 SEHNR, CDR2 FQNEAQ (reference sequence). V lost 4 bases, J lost 6 bases, and 16 bases lay in between. The DNA of the CDR3 is TGTGCCAGCAGCTCACAGGCGTTCCTTTCCAATGAGCAGTTCTTC. Its protein is CASSSQAFLSNEQFF.

The chain employs TRBV3-1 and TRBJ2-7; D uncertain. V was clipped by 8 bases and J by 7 bases, with 18 bases between them. Germline V gives CDR1 LGHDT, CDR2 YNNKEL (reference sequence). The CDR3 is 13 amino acids. CDR3 sequence (DNA): TGTGCCAGCCCCGGAACGGGTAAGAGGGAGCAGTACTTC. Protein sequence: CASPGTGKREQYF.

This chain uses TRBV7-2 with TRBJ2-7; D gene ambiguous. CDR3 length: 13 amino acids. With 1 base removed from V and 4 bases from J, the gap between germline ends came to 8 bases. Germline V gene data show CDR1 as SGHTA and CDR2 as FQGNSA. CDR3: CASSLDPAYEQYF. CDR3 DNA sequence: TGTGCCAGCAGCTTAGATCCAGCGTACGAGCAGTACTTC.

In its sample, this clonotype was seen many times. The rearrangement links TRBV28 to TRBJ2-7, with TRBD1 matching 8 bases. Trimming removed 6 bases from V and 3 bases from J; junction bases left unmatched: 7. Germline lookup yields CDR1 MDHEN and CDR2 SYDVKM. CDR3 size: 14 residues. The CDR3 sequence is CASSKGQGVYEQYF. The CDR3, as DNA: TGTGCCAGCAGCAAAGGACAGGGCGTCTACGAGCAGTACTTC.

This clonotype was picked up many times. The gene calls are TRBV10-3 and TRBJ1-6; 9 bases align to TRBD1. Germline CDR1 reads ENHRY; CDR2 reads SYGVKD. J was trimmed by 8 bases and V by 3 bases; bases with no gene match: 8. This CDR3 has 16 residues. Written as DNA, the CDR3 is TGTGCCATCAGTGACGTCATCGACAGGGGGGATTCACCCCTCCACTTT. Translation: CAISDVIDRGDSPLHF.

This clonotype was seen ten or more times. The chain carries TRBV3-1 and TRBJ1-1; perhaps TRBD1 as D (5 bases). The CDR3 covers 16 residues. CDR1 and CDR2 from the germline V gene are LGHDT and YNNKEL (reference sequence). With 1 base removed from V and 4 bases from J, the gap between germline ends came to 16 bases. CDR3 amino acids: CASSQARARGSTEAFF. The CDR3 DNA follows: TGTGCCAGCAGCCAAGCCAGGGCCCGAGGGTCCACTGAAGCTTTCTTT.

Remarks on this clonotype: This sequence may be a read error, since a much larger clone differs from it by one base. V is TRBV7-2 and J is TRBJ2-7; D gene uncertain. The CDR3 is 14 residues long. Per germline, CDR1 SGHTA and CDR2 FQGNSA. CDR3 sequence: CATSLRLDSYEQYF. The CDR3 DNA sequence: TGTGCCACCAGCCTAAGACTGGACTCCTACGAGCAGTACTTC.